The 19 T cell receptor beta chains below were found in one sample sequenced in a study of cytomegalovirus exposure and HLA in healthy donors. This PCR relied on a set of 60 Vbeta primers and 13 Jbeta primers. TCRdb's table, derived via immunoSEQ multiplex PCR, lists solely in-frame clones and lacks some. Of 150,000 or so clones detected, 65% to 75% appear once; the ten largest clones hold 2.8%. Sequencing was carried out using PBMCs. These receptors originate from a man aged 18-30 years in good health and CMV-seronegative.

In nucleotides, the CDR3 is TGTGCCAGCAGTCCAACCACCGGGGGTTACGAGCAGTACGTC. Amino acids: CASSPTTGGYEQYV. This chain connects TRBV6-5 to TRBJ2-7; TRBD2 might be the D (6 bases). CDR1 is MNHEY, CDR2 SVGAGI, per germline. The V gene lost 5 bases and the J gene lost 4 bases, with 15 bases spanning the gap. The CDR3 has 14 residues.

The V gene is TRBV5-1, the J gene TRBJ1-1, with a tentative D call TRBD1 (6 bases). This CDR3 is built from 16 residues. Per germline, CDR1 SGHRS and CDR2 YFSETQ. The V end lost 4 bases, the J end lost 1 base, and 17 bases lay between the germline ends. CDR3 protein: CASSPGTKPKNTEAFF. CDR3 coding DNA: TGCGCCAGCAGCCCGGGGACAAAGCCAAAGAACACTGAAGCTTTCTTT.

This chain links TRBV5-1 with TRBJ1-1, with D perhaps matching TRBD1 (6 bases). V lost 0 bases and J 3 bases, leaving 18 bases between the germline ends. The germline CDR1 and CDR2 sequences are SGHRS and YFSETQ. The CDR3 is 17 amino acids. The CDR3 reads CASSLGVTGRGDTEAFF. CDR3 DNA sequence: TGCGCCAGCAGCTTGGGAGTCACAGGGAGGGGGGACACTGAAGCTTTCTTT.

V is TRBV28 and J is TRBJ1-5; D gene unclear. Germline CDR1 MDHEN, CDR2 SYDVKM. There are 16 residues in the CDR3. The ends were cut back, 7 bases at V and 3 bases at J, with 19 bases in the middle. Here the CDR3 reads CASIPHQVISNQPQHF. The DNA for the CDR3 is TGTGCCAGCATCCCGCATCAGGTTATCTCCAATCAGCCCCAGCATTTT.

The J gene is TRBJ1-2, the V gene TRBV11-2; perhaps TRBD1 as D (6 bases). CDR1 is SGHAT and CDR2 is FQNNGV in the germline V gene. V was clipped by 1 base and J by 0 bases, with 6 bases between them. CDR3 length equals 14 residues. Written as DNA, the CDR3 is TGTGCCAGCAGCTTAGGGGGGCCTAACTATGGCTACACCTTC. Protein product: CASSLGGPNYGYTF.

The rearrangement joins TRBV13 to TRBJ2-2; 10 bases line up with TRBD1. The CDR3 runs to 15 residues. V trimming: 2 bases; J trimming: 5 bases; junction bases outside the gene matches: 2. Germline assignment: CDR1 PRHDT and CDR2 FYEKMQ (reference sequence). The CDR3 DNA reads TGTGCCAGCAGCTTATGGACAGGGGGGACCGGGGAGCTGTTTTTT. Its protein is CASSLWTGGTGELFF.

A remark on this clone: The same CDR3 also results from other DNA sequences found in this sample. CDR3 loop: CASSFDRGGSSIWPQHF. In DNA form, the CDR3 reads TGTGCCAGCAGCTTTGACAGGGGTGGATCCTCAATATGGCCCCAGCATTTT. V gene TRBV7-2 combines with J gene TRBJ1-5; 8 nucleotides match TRBD1. V shed 3 bases, J shed 9 bases, and the junction held 16 bases outside the gene matches. Germline V gene lookup returns CDR1 SGHTA and CDR2 FQGNSA. This CDR3 has 17 residues.

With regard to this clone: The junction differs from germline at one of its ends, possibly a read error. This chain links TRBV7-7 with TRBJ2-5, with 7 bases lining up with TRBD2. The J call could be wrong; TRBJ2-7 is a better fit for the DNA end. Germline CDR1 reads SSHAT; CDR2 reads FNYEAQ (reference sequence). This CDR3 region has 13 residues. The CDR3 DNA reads TGTGCTAGCAGCCCCGGGGAGGGCTACGAGCAGTACTTC. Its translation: CASSPGEGYEQYF.

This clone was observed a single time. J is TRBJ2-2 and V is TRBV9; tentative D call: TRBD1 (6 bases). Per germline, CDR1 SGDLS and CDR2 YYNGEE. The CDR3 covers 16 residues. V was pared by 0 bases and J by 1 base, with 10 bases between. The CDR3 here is CASSVGGHLNTGELFF. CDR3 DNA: TGTGCCAGCAGCGTAGGGGGACACTTGAACACCGGGGAGCTGTTTTTT.

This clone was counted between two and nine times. CDR3: CASSLSPEDSTEAFF. CDR3 DNA: TGTGCCAGCAGCTTGTCCCCAGAGGACAGCACTGAAGCTTTCTTT. The V call is TRBV5-5, the J call TRBJ1-1, with a tentative D call TRBD1 (6 bases). Germline CDR1 is SGHKS and CDR2 is YYEKEE (reference sequence). Trimming removed 1 base at V and 4 bases at J, with 14 bases between. The CDR3 sequence is 15 residues long.

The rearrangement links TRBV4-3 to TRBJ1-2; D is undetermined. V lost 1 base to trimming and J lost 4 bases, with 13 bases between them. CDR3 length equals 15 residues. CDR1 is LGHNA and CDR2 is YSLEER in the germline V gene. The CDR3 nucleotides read TGCGCCAGCAGCCAAGGTCTGTACAGCCTCTATGGCTACACCTTC. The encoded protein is CASSQGLYSLYGYTF.

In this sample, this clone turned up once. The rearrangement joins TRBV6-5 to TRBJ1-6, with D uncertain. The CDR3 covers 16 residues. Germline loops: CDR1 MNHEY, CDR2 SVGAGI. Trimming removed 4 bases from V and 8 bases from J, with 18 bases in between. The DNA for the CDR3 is TGTGCCAGCAGTTCAACCGGGCCCCGCGGGGATTCACCCCTCCACTTT. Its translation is CASSSTGPRGDSPLHF.

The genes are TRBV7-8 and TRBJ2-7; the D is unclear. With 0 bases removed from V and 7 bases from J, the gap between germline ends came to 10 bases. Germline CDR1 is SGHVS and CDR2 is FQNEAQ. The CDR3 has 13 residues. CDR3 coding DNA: TGTGCCAGCAGCTTAGCGTACCCGCGGGAGCAGTACGTC. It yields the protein CASSLAYPREQYV.

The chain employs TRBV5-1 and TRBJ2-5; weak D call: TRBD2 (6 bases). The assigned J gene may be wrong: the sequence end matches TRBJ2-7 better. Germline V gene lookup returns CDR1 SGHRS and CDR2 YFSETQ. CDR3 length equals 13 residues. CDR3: CASSPGDSYEQYF. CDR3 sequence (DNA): TGCGCCAGCAGCCCGGGGGATTCCTACGAGCAGTACTTC.

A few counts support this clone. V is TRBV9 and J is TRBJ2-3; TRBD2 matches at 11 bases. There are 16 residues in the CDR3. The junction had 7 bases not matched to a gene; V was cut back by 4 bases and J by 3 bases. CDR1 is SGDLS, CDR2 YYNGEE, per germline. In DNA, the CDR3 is TGTGCCAGCAGCCCTCGACTAGCGGGGACTACAGATACGCAGTATTTT. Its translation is CASSPRLAGTTDTQYF.

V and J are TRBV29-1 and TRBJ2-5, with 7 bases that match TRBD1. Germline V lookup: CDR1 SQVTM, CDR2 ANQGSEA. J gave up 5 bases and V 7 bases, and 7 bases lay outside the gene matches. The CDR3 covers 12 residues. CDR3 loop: CSASTGSETQYF. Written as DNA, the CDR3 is TGCAGCGCGTCGACAGGGTCGGAGACCCAGTACTTC. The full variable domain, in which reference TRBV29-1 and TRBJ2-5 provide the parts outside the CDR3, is SAVISQKPSRDICQRGTSLTIQCQVDSQVTMMFWYRQQPGQSLTLIATANQGSEATYESGFVIDKFPISRPNLTFSTLTVSNMSPEDSSIYLCSASTGSETQYFGPGTRLLVL.

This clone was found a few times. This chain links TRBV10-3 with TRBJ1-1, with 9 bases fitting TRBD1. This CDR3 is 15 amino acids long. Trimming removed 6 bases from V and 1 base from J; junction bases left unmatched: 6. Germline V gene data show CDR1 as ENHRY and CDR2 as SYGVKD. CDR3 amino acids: CAISMDRGKNTEAFF. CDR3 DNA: TGTGCCATCAGCATGGACAGGGGTAAGAACACTGAAGCTTTCTTT.

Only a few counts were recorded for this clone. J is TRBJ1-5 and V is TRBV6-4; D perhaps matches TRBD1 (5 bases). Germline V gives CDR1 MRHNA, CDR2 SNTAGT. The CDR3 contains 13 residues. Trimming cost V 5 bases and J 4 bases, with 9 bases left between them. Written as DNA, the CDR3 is TGTGCCAGCAGTCCGGACACTAATCAGCCCCAGCATTTT. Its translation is CASSPDTNQPQHF.

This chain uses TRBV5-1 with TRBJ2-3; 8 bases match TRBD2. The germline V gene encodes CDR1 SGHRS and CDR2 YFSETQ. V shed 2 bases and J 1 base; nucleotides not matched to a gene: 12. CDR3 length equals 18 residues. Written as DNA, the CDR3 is TGCGCCAGCAGCTTTGCCCCCGGGGGGGGAAGAGGCACAGATACGCAGTATTTT. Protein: CASSFAPGGGRGTDTQYF.